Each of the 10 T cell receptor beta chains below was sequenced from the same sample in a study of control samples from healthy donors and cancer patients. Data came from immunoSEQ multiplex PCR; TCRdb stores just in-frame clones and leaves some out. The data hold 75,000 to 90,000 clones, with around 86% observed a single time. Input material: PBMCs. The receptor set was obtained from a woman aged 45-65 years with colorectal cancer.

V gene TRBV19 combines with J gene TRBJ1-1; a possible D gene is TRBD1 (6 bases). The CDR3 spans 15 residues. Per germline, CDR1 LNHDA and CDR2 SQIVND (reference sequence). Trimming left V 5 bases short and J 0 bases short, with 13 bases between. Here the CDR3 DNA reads TGTGCCAGTAGTTCCCAGGGGCTCTTGAACACTGAAGCTTTCTTT. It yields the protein CASSSQGLLNTEAFF.

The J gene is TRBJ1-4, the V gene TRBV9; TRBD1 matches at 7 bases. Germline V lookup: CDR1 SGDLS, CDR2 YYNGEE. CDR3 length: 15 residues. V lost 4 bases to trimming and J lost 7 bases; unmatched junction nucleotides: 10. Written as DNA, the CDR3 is TGTGCCAGCAGCTCCCAGACAGGGATGGCTGAAAAACTGTTTTTT. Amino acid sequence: CASSSQTGMAEKLFF.

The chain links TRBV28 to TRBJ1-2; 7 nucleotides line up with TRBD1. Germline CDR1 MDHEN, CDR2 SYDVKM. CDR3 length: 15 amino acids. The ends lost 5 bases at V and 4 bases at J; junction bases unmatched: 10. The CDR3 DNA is TGTGCCAGCAGTGGACGAGGGGGCGAGTTCTATGGCTACACCTTC. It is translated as CASSGRGGEFYGYTF.

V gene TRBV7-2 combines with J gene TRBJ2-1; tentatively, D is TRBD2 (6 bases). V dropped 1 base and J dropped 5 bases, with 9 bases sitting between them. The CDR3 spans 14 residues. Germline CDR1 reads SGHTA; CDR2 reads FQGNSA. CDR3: CASSLGRGNNEQFF. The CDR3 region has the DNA TGTGCCAGCAGCTTAGGGCGGGGAAACAATGAGCAGTTCTTC.

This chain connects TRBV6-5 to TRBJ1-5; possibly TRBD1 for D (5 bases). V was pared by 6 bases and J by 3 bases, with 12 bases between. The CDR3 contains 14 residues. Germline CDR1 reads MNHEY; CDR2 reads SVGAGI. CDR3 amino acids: CASRMTEDNQPQHF. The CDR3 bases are TGTGCCAGCAGGATGACAGAAGACAATCAGCCCCAGCATTTT.

The CDR3 DNA reads TGTGCCACCAGTGCCGCGGACAGTTCGAACACTGAAGCTTTCTTT. Its translation is CATSAADSSNTEAFF. V usage is TRBV24-1 and J usage is TRBJ1-1; D is possibly TRBD1 (6 bases). The CDR3 totals 15 residues. Trimming took 5 bases from V and 1 from J, leaving 13 bases between them. Germline CDR1 KGHDR, CDR2 SFDVKD.

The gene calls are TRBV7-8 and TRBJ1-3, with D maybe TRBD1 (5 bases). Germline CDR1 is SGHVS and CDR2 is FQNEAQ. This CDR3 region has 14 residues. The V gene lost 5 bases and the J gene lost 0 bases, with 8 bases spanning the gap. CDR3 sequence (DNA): TGTGCCAGCAGCCATGGGGGCTCTGGAAACACCATATATTTT. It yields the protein CASSHGGSGNTIYF.

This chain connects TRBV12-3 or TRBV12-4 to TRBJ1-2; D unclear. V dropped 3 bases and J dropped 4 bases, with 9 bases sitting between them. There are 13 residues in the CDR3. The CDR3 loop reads CASSFGQTYGYTF. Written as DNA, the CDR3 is TGTGCCAGCAGTTTTGGTCAGACCTATGGCTACACCTTC.

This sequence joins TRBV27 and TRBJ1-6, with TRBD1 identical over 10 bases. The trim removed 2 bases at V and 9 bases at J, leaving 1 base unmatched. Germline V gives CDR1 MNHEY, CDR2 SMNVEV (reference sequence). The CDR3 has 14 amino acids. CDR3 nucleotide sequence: TGTGCCAGCAGTTTAGGGACAGGGGTTTCACCCCTCCACTTT. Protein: CASSLGTGVSPLHF.

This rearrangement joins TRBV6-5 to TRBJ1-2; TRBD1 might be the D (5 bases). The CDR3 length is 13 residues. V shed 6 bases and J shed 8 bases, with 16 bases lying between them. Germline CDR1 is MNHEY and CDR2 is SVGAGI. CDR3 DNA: TGTGCCAGCAGCCCACGAGGGGCGCAAGGCTACACCTTC. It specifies CASSPRGAQGYTF.